The entry that follows covers one TCR beta chain sequence. Its matching antigen is unknown. Primers for the PCR totalled 60 Vbeta and 13 Jbeta. Some clones are missing from TCRdb's copy, which holds only in-frame ones; the method was immunoSEQ multiplex PCR. In the table there are over 100,000 clones, under 85% of which are singletons. This sample stems from a study of cytomegalovirus exposure and HLA in healthy donors. The overall study: Out of around 360 genotyped donors, about 84% belonged to the Caucasian-associated ancestry cluster.

Study-wide points: Evidence from a later analysis indicated that most CMV-associated TCR beta chains looked HLA-restricted.

Donors were nominally healthy when sampled, though unrecorded immune exposures were likely. The CDR3 contains 14 residues. V was pared by 5 bases and J by 4 bases, with 3 bases of the junction left unmatched. Germline CDR1 is SGHTA and CDR2 is FQGTGA. The sample taken for sequencing was PBMCs. The clonotype was recovered from a male donor in good health and CMV-seropositive. The J gene is TRBJ2-3, the V gene TRBV7-3, with TRBD2 matching 10 bases. The CDR3 loop is CASSPGLAADTQYF. For the CDR3, the DNA is TGTGCCAGCAGCCCCGGACTAGCGGCAGATACGCAGTATTTT.